The clone carrying this T cell receptor beta chain was detected ten times or more. Its matching antigen is unknown. It was RNA transcripts that yielded the amplified TCR beta CDR3 regions. HTBI primers were the set used in a first-round RT-PCR of the TCR CDR3. TCRdb re-analysed the multiplex PCR reads in MiXCR, keeping a single row per CDR3 protein. The table has some 560,000 distinct CDR3 sequences, 14% seen once. The sample originates from a study of T cells in Graves' hyperthyroidism and ophthalmopathy. Approximately 9.3 ml of fresh peripheral blood supplied the PBMCs. The germline gives CDR1 KGHSH, CDR2 LQKENI. Trimming removed 1 base from V and 1 base from J, with 13 bases in between. The CDR3 has 16 amino acids. Study findings and constraints: Ophthalmopathy was model-predicted a median roughly 6.3 months pre-onset.

The chain uses TRBV18 and TRBJ1-1; D is ambiguous. This TCR was sampled from a woman in her thirties or forties with Graves' hyperthyroidism. Sequenced: blood. The CDR3 DNA sequence: TGTGCCAGCTCACCACAAATGAATCCGGGGAACACTGAAGCTTTCTTT. It encodes CASSPQMNPGNTEAFF.